Listed here are 20 T cell receptor beta chains from one sample, sequenced in a study of blood T cell repertoires in COVID-19. Assay: immunoSEQ multiplex PCR; the TCRdb copy retains only in-frame clones and omits some. The data show roughly 250,000 clones, about 89% seen once. Sequenced: peripheral blood. The receptors derive from a man between 25 and 39 years old with acute or convalescent COVID-19.

V and J are TRBV9 and TRBJ1-5; 9 bases are a match to TRBD1. V shed 4 bases, J shed 4 bases, and the junction held 3 bases outside the gene matches. Looked up from germline, CDR1 is SGDLS and CDR2 is YYNGEE. This CDR3 spans 14 amino acids. CDR3 nucleotide sequence: TGTGCCAGCAGCTTCGGACAGGGGAATCAGCCCCAGCATTTT. Amino acid sequence: CASSFGQGNQPQHF.

The genes are TRBV6-6 and TRBJ2-5; TRBD1 might be the D (6 bases). This CDR3 spans 14 amino acids. Germline-derived CDR1 and CDR2 are MNHNY and SVGAGI (reference sequence). Deletions cut 3 bases from V and 5 bases from J, with 13 bases between. CDR3 sequence reads: CASSYPRRGETQYF. The DNA for the CDR3 is TGTGCCAGCAGTTATCCCCGCAGGGGTGAGACCCAGTACTTC.

V gene TRBV5-1 combines with J gene TRBJ2-7; D uncertain. CDR3 length: 15 amino acids. Germline values: CDR1 SGHRS, CDR2 YFSETQ. The V gene lost 0 bases and the J gene lost 6 bases, with 16 bases spanning the gap. CDR3 loop: CASSLGGIRVSEQYF. In nucleotides, the CDR3 is TGCGCCAGCAGCTTGGGAGGTATCAGAGTCAGCGAGCAGTACTTC.

The chain links TRBV12-3 or TRBV12-4 to TRBJ1-5; D is undetermined. With 3 bases removed from V and 7 bases from J, the gap between germline ends came to 10 bases. The CDR3 is 13 residues long. The chain's CDR3 is CASSFRDYQPQHF. CDR3 DNA sequence: TGTGCCAGCAGTTTTCGGGATTACCAGCCCCAGCATTTT.

The chain carries TRBV3-1 (or the pseudogene TRBV3-2) and TRBJ2-3; 7 bases are shared with TRBD2. Trimming cost V 8 bases and J 10 bases; bases outside gene matches: 9. The CDR3 length is 12 residues. Per the germline V gene, CDR1 is LGHDT and CDR2 is YNNKEL (reference sequence). CDR3 sequence (DNA): TGTGCCAGCGGTATCCGTCGGGGGGCGCAGTATTTT. This gives the protein CASGIRRGAQYF.

This chain uses TRBV18 with TRBJ1-4; weak D call: TRBD1 (6 bases). The germline V gene has CDR1 KGHSH and CDR2 LQKENI. The length of the CDR3 is 15 residues. V lost 0 bases, J lost 8 bases, and 13 bases lay in between. CDR3 loop: CASSPPTGAREKLFF. DNA of the CDR3: TGTGCCAGCTCACCACCGACAGGCGCCAGGGAAAAACTGTTTTTT.

This clone was detected once. This rearrangement joins TRBV5-4 to TRBJ2-6; 8 bases map to TRBD1. CDR1 is SGHNT, CDR2 YYREEE, per germline (reference sequence). The CDR3 extends over 16 amino acids. With 5 bases clipped from V and 2 bases from J, the junction kept 6 bases outside the gene matches. CDR3 sequence (DNA): TGTGCCAGCAGTTCGAGGACAGGGCCTGGGGCCAACGTCCTGACTTTC. Its translation: CASSSRTGPGANVLTF.

The chain recombines TRBV2 with TRBJ1-2, with 10 bases fitting TRBD1. V was clipped by 5 bases and J by 8 bases; unmatched bases: 5. The CDR3 loop spans 13 amino acids. Germline V gives CDR1 SNHLY, CDR2 FYNNEI. Here the CDR3 reads CASSTTGGAGYTF. CDR3 bases: TGTGCCAGCAGTACGACAGGGGGCGCGGGCTACACCTTC.

This clone was detected only once. CDR3 bases: TGCGCCAGCAGCTCTATCACTAGCCAGCCCCAGCATTTT. Residues: CASSSITSQPQHF. This chain links TRBV4-1 with TRBJ1-5, with D unresolved. Germline V gene sequence: CDR1 MGHRA, CDR2 YSYEKL. This CDR3 is 13 amino acids long. V shed 5 bases and J shed 7 bases, with 12 bases lying between them.

The rearrangement uses TRBV11-3 and TRBJ2-3; no definite D call. The ends were cut back, 5 bases at V and 4 bases at J, with 10 bases in the middle. This CDR3 has 13 amino acids. Germline V lookup: CDR1 SGHNT, CDR2 YENEEA. In DNA form, the CDR3 reads TGTGCCAGCAGCCCACATTGGTCAGATACGCAGTATTTT. This translates into CASSPHWSDTQYF.

The chain carries TRBV4-1 and TRBJ1-4; 8 bases are shared with TRBD1. The length of the CDR3 is 18 residues. With 2 bases clipped from V and 3 bases from J, the junction kept 11 bases outside the gene matches. The germline gives CDR1 MGHRA, CDR2 YSYEKL. The CDR3 DNA reads TGCGCCAGCAGCCAAAATGGGATCCAGGGGGCAGCTAATGAAAAACTGTTTTTT. Its translation is CASSQNGIQGAANEKLFF.

The genes are TRBV7-2 and TRBJ2-5, with TRBD2 matching over 11 bases. Trimming removed 1 base from V and 5 bases from J; junction bases left unmatched: 9. The germline V gene has CDR1 SGHTA and CDR2 FQGNSA. The CDR3 sequence is 17 residues long. The CDR3 reads CASSLVPLAGGYETQYF. The CDR3, as DNA: TGTGCCAGCAGCTTAGTCCCCCTAGCGGGGGGTTATGAGACCCAGTACTTC.

This chain connects TRBV30 to TRBJ1-3; tentative D call: TRBD1 (5 bases). V was trimmed by 3 bases and J by 0 bases, leaving 12 bases between them. This CDR3 has 15 amino acids. In germline, CDR1 is GTSNPN, CDR2 SVGIG (reference sequence). The CDR3 region is CAWRDKRFSGNTIYF. CDR3 sequence (DNA): TGTGCCTGGAGGGACAAACGTTTCTCTGGAAACACCATATATTTT.

V gene TRBV4-1 combines with J gene TRBJ2-7; 8 bases match TRBD1. This CDR3 has 16 amino acids. Per the germline V gene, CDR1 is MGHRA and CDR2 is YSYEKL. The junction had 12 bases not matched to a gene; V was cut back by 3 bases and J by 5 bases. This chain's CDR3 is CASSQAPGTGRDEQYF. Written as DNA, the CDR3 is TGCGCCAGCAGCCAGGCGCCGGGGACAGGAAGGGACGAGCAGTACTTC.

The chain has TRBV11-1 and TRBJ2-5, with 9 bases that match TRBD2. The CDR3 consists of 15 residues. CDR1 is SGHAT and CDR2 is FQDESV in the germline V gene (reference sequence). V was clipped by 4 bases and J by 2 bases; unmatched bases: 5. DNA of the CDR3: TGTGCCAGCAGCTACCTAGCGGGGCCACAAGAGACCCAGTACTTC. This sequence encodes CASSYLAGPQETQYF.

V is TRBV21-1 and J is TRBJ2-3; TRBD2 is the table's D call, not checked against the DNA. TRBV21-1 is classified as a pseudogene. The CDR3 contains 19 residues. The CDR3 DNA follows: TGTGCCAGCACCTACCACATGGAGGTTGCGGTTAGGTTGGAAGATACGCAGTATTTT. This codes for CASTYHMEVAVRLEDTQYF.

The rearrangement links TRBV4-1 to TRBJ2-2; 10 bases line up with TRBD2. The length of the CDR3 is 15 residues. Trimming at V came to 6 bases and at J to 5 bases, leaving 6 bases not matched to a gene. CDR1 and CDR2 (germline): MGHRA, YSYEKL. CDR3 sequence reads: CASRLSGGATGELFF. For the CDR3, the DNA is TGCGCCAGCAGACTCAGCGGGGGGGCAACCGGGGAGCTGTTTTTT.

This clone was detected a few times. The rearrangement uses TRBV30 and TRBJ1-2; D remains ambiguous. V lost 5 bases to trimming and J lost 8 bases, with 12 bases between them. CDR3 size: 11 residues. Germline CDR1 GTSNPN, CDR2 SVGIG (reference sequence). The CDR3 protein is CAWGDTRGYTF. As DNA, the CDR3 is TGTGCCTGGGGCGACACCCGAGGCTACACCTTC.

The gene calls are TRBV28 and TRBJ1-1, with 10 bases aligning to TRBD1. The V gene end was trimmed by 1 base and the J gene end by 10 bases; junction bases not matched to a gene: 9. The CDR3 is 15 residues long. Germline CDR1 MDHEN, CDR2 SYDVKM. The CDR3 loop is CASSLFGQGVAGAFF. CDR3 nucleotide sequence: TGTGCCAGCAGTTTATTCGGACAGGGGGTCGCGGGAGCTTTCTTT.

V usage is TRBV5-6 and J usage is TRBJ2-1, with 9 nucleotides matching TRBD1. Unmatched junction bases numbered 4, after V lost 2 bases and J lost 7 bases. Germline V gene data show CDR1 as SGHDT and CDR2 as YYEEEE. This CDR3 contains 14 residues. CDR3 bases: TGTGCCAGCAGCTTAGGGACAGGGAGGAATGAGCAGTTCTTC. It is translated as CASSLGTGRNEQFF.